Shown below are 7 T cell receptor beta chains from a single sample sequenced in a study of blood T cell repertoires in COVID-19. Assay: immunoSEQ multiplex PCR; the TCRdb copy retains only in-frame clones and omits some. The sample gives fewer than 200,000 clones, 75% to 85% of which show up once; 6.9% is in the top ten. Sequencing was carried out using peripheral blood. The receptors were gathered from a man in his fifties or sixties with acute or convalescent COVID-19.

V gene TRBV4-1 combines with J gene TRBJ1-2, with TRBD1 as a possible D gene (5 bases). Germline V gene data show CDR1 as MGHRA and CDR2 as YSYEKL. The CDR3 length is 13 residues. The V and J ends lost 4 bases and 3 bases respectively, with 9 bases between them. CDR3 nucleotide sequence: TGCGCCAGCAGCCTGGTAGGGGACTATGGCTACACCTTC. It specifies CASSLVGDYGYTF.

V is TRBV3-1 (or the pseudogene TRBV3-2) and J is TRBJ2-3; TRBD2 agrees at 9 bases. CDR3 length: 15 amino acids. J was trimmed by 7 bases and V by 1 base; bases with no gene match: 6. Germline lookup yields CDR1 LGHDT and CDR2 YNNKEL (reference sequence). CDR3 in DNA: TGTGCCAGCAGCCAAGGGGGCGGGGGGGCAAATACGCAGTATTTT. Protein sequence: CASSQGGGGANTQYF.

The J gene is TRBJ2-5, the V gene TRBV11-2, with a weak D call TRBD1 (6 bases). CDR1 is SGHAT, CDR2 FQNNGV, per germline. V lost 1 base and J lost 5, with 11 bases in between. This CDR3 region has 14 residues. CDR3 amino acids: CASSLVGGLETQYF. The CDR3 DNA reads TGTGCCAGCAGCTTAGTAGGGGGTTTGGAGACCCAGTACTTC.

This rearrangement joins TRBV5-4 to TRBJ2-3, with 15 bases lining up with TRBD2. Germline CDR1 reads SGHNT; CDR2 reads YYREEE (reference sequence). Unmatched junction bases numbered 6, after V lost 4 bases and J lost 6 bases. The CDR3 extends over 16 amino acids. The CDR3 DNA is TGTGCCAGCAGCCTAAGGACTAGCGGGAGGGACGATACGCAGTATTTT. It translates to CASSLRTSGRDDTQYF.

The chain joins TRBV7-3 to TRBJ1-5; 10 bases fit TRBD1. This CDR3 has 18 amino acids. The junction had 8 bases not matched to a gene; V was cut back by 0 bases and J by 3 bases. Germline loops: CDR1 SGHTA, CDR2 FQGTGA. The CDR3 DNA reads TGTGCCAGCAGCTTAACGGTTTTAGGGACAGGGGACAATCAGCCCCAGCATTTT. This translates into CASSLTVLGTGDNQPQHF.

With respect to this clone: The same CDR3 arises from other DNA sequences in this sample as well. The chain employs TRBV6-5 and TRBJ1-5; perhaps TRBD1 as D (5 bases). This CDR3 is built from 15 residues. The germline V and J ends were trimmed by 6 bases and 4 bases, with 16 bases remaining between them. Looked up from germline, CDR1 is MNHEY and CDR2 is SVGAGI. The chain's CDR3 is CASRAGGRGNQPQHF. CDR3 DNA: TGTGCCAGCAGGGCCGGGGGGAGGGGAAATCAGCCCCAGCATTTT.

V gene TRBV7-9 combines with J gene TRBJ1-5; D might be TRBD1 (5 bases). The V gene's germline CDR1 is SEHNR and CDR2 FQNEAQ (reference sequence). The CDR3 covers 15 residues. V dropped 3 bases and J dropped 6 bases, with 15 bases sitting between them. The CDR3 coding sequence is TGTGCCAGCAGCTTCGGGGGGGAAATAGGTCAGCCCCAGCATTTT. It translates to CASSFGGEIGQPQHF.